This T cell receptor (beta chain) was documented in a study of Graves' ophthalmopathy and Graves' hyperthyroidism. Findings of the study overall: Ophthalmopathy progression was predicted by the model at less than 71% sensitivity and 72% to 80% specificity. Discrimination between ophthalmopathy and stable hyperthyroidism by a 13-signature model showed about 85% sensitivity and 65% to 84% specificity.

This clonotype was detected many times. The antigen is unknown. The CDR3 consists of 19 residues. V lost 6 bases to trimming and J lost 2 bases; unmatched junction nucleotides: 17. Beta-chain TCR CDR3 regions were amplified from RNA transcripts. HTBI-primed first-round RT-PCR preceded second-round multiplex PCR. TCRdb analysed the multiplex PCR reads with MiXCR anew, one entry per CDR3 protein. This table has 900,000 to 1,200,000 distinct CDR3 sequences, less than 45% appearing once. Each diagnosis was determined on the basis of clinical symptoms, serum thyroxine, TRAb, thyroid ultrasound and orbital computed tomography.

Source material: peripheral blood or thyroid tissue (not recorded which). This clonotype originated in an adult man with Graves' hyperthyroidism. J is TRBJ1-5 and V is TRBV12-3 or TRBV12-4; 9 bases are a match to TRBD1. Written as DNA, the CDR3 is TGTGCCAGCAGCCCCGCCTACTCAACAGGGGGCAGGGGCAATCAGCCCCAGCATTTT. Its translation: CASSPAYSTGGRGNQPQHF.